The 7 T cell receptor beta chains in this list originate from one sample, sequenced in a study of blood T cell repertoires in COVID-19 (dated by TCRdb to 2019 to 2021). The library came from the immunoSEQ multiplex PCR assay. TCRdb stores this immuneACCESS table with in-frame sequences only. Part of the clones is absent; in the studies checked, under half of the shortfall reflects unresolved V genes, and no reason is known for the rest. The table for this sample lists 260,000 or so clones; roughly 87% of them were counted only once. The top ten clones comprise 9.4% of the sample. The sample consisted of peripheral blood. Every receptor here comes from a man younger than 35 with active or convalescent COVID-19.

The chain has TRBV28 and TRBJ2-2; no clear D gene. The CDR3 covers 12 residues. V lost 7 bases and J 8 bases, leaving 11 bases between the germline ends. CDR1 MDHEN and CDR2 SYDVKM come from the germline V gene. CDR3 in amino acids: CASKRLNGELFF. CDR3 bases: TGTGCCAGCAAGAGACTTAATGGGGAGCTGTTTTTT. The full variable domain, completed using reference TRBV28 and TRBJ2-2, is DVKVTQSSRYLVKRTGEKVFLECVQDMDHENMFWYRQDPGLGLRLIYFSYDVKMKEKGDIPEGYSVSREKKERFSLILESASTNQTSMYLCASKRLNGELFFGEGSRLTVL.

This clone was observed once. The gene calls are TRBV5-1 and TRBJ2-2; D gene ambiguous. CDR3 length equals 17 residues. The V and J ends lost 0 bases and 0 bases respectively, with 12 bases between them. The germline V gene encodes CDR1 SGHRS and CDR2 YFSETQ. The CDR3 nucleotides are TGCGCCAGCAGCTTGGAGGCCAGGCGAGCGAACACCGGGGAGCTGTTTTTT. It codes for CASSLEARRANTGELFF.

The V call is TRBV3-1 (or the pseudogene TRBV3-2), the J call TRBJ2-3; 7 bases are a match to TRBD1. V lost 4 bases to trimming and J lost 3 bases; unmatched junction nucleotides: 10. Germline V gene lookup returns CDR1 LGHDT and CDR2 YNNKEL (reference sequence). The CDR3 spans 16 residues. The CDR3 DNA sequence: TGTGCCAGCAGCCTTAAGCAGGGGGTTTTTACAGATACGCAGTATTTT. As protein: CASSLKQGVFTDTQYF.

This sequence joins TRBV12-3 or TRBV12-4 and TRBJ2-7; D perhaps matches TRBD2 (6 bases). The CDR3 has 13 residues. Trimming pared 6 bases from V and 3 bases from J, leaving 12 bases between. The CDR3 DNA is TGTGCCAGCAGCTATGGAGGGTTCTACGAGCAGTACTTC. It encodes CASSYGGFYEQYF.

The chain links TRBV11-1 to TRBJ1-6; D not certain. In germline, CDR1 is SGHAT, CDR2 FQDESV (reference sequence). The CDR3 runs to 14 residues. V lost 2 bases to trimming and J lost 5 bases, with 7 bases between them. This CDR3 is CASSLRGNNSPLHF. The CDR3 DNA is TGTGCCAGCAGCTTACGTGGCAATAATTCACCCCTCCACTTT.

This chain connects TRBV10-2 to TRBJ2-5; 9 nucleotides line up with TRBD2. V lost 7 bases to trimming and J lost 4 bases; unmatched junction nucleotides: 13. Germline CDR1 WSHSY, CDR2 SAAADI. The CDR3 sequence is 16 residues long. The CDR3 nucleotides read TGCGCCAGCAAGTATGACCGGCGGGGGGGACGAGAGACCCAGTACTTC. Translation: CASKYDRRGGRETQYF.

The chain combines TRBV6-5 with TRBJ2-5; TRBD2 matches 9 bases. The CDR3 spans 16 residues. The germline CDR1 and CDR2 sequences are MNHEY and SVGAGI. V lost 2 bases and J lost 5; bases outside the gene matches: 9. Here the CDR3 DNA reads TGTGCCAGCAGTTACGGGGTTAGCGGGGGATGGGAGACCCAGTACTTC. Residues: CASSYGVSGGWETQYF.